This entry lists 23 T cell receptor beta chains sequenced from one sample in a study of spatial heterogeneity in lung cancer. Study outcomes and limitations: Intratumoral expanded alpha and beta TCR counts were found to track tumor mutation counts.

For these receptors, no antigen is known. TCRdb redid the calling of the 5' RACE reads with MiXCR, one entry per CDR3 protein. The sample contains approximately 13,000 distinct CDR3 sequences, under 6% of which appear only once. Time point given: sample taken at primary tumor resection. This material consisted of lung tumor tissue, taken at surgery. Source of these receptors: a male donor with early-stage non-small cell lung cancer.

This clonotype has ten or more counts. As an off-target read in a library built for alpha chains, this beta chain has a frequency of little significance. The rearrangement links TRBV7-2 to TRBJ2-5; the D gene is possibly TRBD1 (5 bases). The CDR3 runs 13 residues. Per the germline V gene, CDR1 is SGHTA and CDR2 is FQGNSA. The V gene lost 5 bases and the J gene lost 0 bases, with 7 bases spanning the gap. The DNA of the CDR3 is TGTGCCAGCAGCCCAGGGTACCAAGAGACCCAGTACTTC. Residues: CASSPGYQETQYF.

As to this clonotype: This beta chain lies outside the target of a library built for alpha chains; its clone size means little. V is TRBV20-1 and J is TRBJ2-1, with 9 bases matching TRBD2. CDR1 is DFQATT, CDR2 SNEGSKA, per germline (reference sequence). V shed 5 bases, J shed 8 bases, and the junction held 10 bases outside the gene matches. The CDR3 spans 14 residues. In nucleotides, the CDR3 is TGCAGTGCTGTTAGCGGGAGAAGGGGCGATGAGCAGTTCTTC. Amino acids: CSAVSGRRGDEQFF.

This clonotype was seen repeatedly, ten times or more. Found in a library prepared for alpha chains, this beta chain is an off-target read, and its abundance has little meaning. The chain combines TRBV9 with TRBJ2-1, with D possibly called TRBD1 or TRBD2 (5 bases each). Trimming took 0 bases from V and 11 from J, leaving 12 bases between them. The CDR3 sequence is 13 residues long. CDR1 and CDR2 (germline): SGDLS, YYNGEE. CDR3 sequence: CASSVGSGTKQFF. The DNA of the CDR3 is TGTGCCAGCAGCGTAGGCTCTGGGACCAAGCAGTTCTTC.

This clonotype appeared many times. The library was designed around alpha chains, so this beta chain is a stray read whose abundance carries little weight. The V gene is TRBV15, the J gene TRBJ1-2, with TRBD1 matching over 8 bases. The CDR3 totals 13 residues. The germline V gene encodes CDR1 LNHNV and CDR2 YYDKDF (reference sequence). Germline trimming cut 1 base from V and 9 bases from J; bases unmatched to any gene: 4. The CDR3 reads CATSRVGTGRYTF. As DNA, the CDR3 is TGTGCCACCAGCAGAGTAGGGACAGGACGCTACACCTTC.

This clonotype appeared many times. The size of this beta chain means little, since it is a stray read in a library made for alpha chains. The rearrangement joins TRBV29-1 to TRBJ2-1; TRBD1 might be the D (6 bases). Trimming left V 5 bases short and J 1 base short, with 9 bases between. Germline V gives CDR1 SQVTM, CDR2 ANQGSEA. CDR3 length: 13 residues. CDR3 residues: CSVWDNSYNEQFF. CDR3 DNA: TGCAGCGTTTGGGACAATTCCTACAATGAGCAGTTCTTC.

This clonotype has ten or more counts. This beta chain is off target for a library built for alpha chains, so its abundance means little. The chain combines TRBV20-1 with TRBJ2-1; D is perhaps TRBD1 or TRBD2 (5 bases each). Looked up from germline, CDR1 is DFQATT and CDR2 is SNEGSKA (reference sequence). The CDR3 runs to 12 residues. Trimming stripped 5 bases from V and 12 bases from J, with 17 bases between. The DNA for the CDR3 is TGCAGTGCTGACCGGGGCCCAGAAGGGCAGTTCTTC. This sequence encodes CSADRGPEGQFF.

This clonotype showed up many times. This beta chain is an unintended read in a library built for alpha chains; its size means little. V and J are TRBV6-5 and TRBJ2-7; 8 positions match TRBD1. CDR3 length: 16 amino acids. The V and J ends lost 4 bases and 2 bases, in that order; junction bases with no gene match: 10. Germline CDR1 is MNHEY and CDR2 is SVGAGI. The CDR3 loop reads CASSSPGPTGAYEQYF. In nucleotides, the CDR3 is TGTGCCAGCAGTTCCCCCGGTCCGACAGGGGCCTACGAGCAGTACTTC.

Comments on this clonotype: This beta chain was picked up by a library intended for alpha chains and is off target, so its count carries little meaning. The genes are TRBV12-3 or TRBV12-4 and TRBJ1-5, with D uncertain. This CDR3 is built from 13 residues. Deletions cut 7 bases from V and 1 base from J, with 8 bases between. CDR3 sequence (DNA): TGTGCCAGCACCGTGGACAGCAATCAGCCCCAGCATTTT. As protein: CASTVDSNQPQHF.

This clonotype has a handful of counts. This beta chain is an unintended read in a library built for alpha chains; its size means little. CDR3 protein: CASTPRGGNYGYTF. CDR3 bases: TGTGCCAGCACTCCGAGGGGGGGAAACTATGGCTACACCTTC. The rearrangement joins TRBV6-5 to TRBJ1-2, with a possible D match to TRBD1 (6 bases). This CDR3 has 14 amino acids. V lost 7 bases, J lost 2 bases, and 14 bases lay in between. Germline CDR1 reads MNHEY; CDR2 reads SVGAGI.

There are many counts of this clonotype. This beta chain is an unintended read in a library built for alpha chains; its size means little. In DNA form, the CDR3 reads TGTGCCAGTAGTATAGGGTGGCAATATGGCTACACCTTC. It is translated as CASSIGWQYGYTF. This chain links TRBV19 with TRBJ1-2; no clear D gene. The germline V gene encodes CDR1 LNHDA and CDR2 SQIVND (reference sequence). V gave up 1 base and J gave up 5 bases, with 8 bases separating them. This CDR3 is built from 13 residues.

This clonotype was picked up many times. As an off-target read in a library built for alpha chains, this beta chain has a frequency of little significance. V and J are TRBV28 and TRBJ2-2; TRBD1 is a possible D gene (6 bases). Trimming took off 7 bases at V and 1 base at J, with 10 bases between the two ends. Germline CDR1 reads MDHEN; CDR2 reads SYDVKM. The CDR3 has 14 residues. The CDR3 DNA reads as TGTGCCAGCACTAAGGACAGGAACACCGGGGAGCTGTTTTTT. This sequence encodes CASTKDRNTGELFF.

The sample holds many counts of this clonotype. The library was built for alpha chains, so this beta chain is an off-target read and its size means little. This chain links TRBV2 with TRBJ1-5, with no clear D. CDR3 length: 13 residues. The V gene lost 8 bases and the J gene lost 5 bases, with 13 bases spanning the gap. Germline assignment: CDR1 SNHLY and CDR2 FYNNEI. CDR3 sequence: CASGRAEDQPQHF. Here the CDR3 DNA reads TGTGCCAGCGGGAGGGCGGAGGATCAGCCCCAGCATTTT.

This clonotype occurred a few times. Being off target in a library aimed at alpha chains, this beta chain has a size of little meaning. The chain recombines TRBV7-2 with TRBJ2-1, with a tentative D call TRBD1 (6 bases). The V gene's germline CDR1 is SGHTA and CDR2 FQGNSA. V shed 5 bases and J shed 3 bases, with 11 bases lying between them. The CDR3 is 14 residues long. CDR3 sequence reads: CASSPARGYNEQFF. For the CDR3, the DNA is TGTGCCAGCAGCCCCGCCAGGGGCTACAATGAGCAGTTCTTC.

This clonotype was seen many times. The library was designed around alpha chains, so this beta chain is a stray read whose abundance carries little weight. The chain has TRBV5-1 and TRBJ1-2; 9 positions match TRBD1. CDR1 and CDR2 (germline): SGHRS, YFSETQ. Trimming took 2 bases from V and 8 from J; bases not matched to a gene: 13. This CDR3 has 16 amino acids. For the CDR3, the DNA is TGCGCCAGCAGCTTCCGACCGGGACAGGGCATCGGGGGCTACACCTTC. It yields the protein CASSFRPGQGIGGYTF.

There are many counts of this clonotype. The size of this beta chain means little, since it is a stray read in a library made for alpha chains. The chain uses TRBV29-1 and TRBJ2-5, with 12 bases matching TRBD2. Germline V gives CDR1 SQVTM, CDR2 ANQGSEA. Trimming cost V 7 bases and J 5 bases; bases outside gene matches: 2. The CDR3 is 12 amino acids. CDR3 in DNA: TGCAGCGCCGGACTAGCGGGGGAGACCCAGTACTTC. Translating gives CSAGLAGETQYF. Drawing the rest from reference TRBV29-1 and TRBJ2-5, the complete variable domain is SAVISQKPSRDICQRGTSLTIQCQVDSQVTMMFWYRQQPGQSLTLIATANQGSEATYESGFVIDKFPISRPNLTFSTLTVSNMSPEDSSIYLCSAGLAGETQYFGPGTRLLVL.

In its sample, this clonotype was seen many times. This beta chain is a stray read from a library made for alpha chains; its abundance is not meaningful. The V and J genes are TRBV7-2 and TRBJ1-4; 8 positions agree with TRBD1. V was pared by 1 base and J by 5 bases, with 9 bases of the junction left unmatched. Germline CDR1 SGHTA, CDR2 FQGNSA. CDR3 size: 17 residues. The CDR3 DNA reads TGTGCCAGCAGCTTAGTGTCCAGGGGGCGAGGGAATGAAAAACTGTTTTTT. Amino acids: CASSLVSRGRGNEKLFF.

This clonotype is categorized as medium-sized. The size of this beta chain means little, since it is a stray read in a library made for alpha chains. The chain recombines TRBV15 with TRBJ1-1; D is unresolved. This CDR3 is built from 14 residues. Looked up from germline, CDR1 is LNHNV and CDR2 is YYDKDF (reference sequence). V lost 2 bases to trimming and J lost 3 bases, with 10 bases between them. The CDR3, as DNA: TGTGCCACCAGCAGACAGCTTCGCGACACTGAAGCTTTCTTT. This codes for CATSRQLRDTEAFF.

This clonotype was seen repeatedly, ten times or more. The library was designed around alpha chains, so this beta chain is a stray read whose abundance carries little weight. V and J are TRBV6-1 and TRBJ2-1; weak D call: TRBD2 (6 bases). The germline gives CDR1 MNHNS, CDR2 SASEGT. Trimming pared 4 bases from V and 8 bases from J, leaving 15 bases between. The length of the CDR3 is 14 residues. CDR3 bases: TGTGCCAGCAGTGTTTCAGGACGCGGGGATGAGCAGTTCTTC. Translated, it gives CASSVSGRGDEQFF.

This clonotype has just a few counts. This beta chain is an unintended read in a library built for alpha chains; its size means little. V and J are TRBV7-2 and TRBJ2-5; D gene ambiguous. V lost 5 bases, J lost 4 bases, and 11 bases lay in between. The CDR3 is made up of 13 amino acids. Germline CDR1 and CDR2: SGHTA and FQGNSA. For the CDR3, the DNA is TGTGCCAGCAGCGTACCCGCGGCAGAGACCCAGTACTTC. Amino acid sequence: CASSVPAAETQYF.

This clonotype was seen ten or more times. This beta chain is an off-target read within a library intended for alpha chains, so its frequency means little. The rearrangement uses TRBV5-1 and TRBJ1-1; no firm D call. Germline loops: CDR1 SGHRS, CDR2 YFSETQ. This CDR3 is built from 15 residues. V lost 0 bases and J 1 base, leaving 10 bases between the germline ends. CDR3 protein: CASSLAAGWNTEAFF. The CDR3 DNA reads TGCGCCAGCAGCTTGGCGGCAGGCTGGAACACTGAAGCTTTCTTT.

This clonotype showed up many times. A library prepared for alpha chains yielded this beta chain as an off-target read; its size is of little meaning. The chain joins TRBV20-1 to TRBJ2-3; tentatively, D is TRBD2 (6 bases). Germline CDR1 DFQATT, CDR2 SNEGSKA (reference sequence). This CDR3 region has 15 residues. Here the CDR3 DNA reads TGCAGCACACCGGGGGATGTTATAGCAACTGATACGCAGTATTTT. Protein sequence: CSTPGDVIATDTQYF.

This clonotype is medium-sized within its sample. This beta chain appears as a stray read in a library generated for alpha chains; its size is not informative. Here the CDR3 reads CASNDRGSGANVLTF. CDR3 sequence (DNA): TGTGCCAGCAACGACAGGGGCTCTGGGGCCAACGTCCTGACTTTC. The rearrangement uses TRBV6-5 and TRBJ2-6; the match to TRBD1 covers 8 bases. Trimming cost V 7 bases and J 0 bases; bases outside gene matches: 2. The CDR3 has 15 amino acids. The germline V gene encodes CDR1 MNHEY and CDR2 SVGAGI.

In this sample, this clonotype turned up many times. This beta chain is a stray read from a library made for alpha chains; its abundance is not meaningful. DNA for the CDR3: TGCAGTGCTAGAGAGCCCCCCTCGGGGCGGGGGGGCAGAGATACGCAGTATTTT. It yields the protein CSAREPPSGRGGRDTQYF. This chain connects TRBV20-1 to TRBJ2-3, with 9 bases lining up with TRBD2. The ends lost 0 bases at V and 5 bases at J; junction bases unmatched: 15. Per germline, CDR1 DFQATT and CDR2 SNEGSKA (reference sequence). The CDR3 is made up of 18 amino acids.